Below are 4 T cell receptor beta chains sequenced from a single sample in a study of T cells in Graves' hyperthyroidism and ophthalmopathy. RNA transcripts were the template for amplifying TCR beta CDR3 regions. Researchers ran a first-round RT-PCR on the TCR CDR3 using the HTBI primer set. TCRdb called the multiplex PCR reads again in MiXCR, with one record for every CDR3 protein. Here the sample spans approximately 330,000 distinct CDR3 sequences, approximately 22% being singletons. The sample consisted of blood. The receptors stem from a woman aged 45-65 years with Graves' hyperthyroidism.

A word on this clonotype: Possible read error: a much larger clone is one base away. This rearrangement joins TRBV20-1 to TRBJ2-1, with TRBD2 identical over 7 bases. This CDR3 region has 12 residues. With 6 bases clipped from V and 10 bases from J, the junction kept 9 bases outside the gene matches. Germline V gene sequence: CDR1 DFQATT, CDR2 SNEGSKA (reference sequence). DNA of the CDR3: TGCAGTGCAAGGGCTAGCGGAAGGGAGCAGTTCTTC. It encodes CSARASGREQFF.

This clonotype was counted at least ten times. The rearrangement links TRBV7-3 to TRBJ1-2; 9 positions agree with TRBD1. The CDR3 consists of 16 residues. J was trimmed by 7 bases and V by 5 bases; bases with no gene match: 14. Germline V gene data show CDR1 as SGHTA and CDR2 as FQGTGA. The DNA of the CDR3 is TGTGCCAGCAGCCCGGATGGGACAGGGAGCTTTTCTGGCTACACCTTC. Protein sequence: CASSPDGTGSFSGYTF.

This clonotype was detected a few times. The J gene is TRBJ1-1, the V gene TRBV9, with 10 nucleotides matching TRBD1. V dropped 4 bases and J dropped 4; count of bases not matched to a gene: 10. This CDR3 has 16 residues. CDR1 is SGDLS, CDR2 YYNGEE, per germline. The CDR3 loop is CASSLGTGVFPTEAFF. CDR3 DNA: TGTGCCAGCAGCCTCGGGACAGGGGTCTTTCCCACTGAAGCTTTCTTT. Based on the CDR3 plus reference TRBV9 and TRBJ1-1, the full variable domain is DSGVTQTPKHLITATGQRVTLRCSPRSGDLSVYWYQQSLDQGLQFLIQYYNGEERAKGNILERFSAQQFPDLHSELNLSSLELGDSALYFCASSLGTGVFPTEAFFGQGTRLTVV.

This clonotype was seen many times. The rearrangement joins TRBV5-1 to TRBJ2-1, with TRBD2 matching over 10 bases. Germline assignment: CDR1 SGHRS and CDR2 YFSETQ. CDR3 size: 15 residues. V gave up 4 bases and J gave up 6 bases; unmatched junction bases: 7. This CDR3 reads CASSPGTSVSNEQFF. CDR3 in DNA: TGCGCCAGCAGCCCCGGGACTAGCGTTAGCAATGAGCAGTTCTTC.